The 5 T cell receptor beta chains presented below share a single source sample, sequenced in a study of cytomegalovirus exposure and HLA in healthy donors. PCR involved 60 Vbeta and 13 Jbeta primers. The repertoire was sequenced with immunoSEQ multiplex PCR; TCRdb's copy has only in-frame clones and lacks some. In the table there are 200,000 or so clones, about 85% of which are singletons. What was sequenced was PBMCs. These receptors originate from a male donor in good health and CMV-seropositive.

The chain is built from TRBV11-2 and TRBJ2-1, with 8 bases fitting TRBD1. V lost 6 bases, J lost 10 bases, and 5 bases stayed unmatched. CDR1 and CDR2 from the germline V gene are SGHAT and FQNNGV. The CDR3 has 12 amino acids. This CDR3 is CASRWTGSEQFF. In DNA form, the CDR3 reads TGTGCCAGCAGGTGGACAGGGTCCGAGCAGTTCTTC. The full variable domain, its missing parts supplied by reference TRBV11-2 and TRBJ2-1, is EAGVAQSPRYKIIEKRQSVAFWCNPISGHATLYWYQQILGQGPKLLIQFQNNGVVDDSQLPKDRFSAERLKGVDSTLKIQPAKLEDSAVYLCASRWTGSEQFFGPGTRLTVL.

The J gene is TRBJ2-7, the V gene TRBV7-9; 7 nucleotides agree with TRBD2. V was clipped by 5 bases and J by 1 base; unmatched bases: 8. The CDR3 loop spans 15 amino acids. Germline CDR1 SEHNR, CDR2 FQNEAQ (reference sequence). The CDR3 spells CASSAPGLQSYEQYF. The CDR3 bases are TGTGCCAGCAGCGCTCCGGGACTACAATCCTACGAGCAGTACTTC.

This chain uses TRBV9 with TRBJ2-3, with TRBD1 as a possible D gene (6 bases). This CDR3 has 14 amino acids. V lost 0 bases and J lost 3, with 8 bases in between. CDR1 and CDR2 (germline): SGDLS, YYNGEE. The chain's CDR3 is CASSVGTATDTQYF. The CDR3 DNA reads TGTGCCAGCAGCGTAGGGACAGCTACAGATACGCAGTATTTT. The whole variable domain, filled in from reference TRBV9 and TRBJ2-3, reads DSGVTQTPKHLITATGQRVTLRCSPRSGDLSVYWYQQSLDQGLQFLIQYYNGEERAKGNILERFSAQQFPDLHSELNLSSLELGDSALYFCASSVGTATDTQYFGPGTRLTVL.

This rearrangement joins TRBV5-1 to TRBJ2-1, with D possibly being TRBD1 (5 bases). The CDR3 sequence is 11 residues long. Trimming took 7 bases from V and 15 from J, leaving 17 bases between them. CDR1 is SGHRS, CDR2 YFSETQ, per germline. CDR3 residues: CASGQSMGRFF. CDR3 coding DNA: TGCGCCAGCGGTCAGTCTATGGGGCGGTTCTTC.

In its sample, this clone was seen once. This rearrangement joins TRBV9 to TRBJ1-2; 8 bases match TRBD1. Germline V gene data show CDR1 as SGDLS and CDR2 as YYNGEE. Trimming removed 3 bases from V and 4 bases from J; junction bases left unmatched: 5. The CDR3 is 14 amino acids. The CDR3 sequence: CASSGITGGYGYTF. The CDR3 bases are TGTGCCAGCAGCGGAATCACAGGGGGCTATGGCTACACCTTC.